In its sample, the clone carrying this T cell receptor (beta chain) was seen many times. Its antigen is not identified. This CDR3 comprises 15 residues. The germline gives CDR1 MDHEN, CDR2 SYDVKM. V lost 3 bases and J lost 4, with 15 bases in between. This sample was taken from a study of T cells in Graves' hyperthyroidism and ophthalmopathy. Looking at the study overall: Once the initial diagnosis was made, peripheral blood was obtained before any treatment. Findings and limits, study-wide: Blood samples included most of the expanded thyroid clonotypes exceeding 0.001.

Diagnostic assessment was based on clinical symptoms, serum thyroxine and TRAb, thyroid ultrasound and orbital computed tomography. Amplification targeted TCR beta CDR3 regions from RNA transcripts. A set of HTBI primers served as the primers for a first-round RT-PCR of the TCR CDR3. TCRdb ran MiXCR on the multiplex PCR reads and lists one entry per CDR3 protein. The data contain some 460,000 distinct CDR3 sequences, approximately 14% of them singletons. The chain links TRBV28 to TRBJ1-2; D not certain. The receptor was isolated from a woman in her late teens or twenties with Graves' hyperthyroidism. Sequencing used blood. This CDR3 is CASSLSRSFPYGYTF. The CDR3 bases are TGTGCCAGCAGTTTGAGTCGGAGTTTCCCCTATGGCTACACCTTC.